This entry lists 26 T cell receptor beta chains sequenced from one sample in a study of T cell responses to AZD1222 COVID-19 vaccine (dated by TCRdb to the early 2020s). Libraries were prepared through the immunoSEQ multiplex PCR assay. The clones in this table, taken by TCRdb from immuneACCESS, are in-frame only. Not every clone is retained; where verified, under half of the shortfall comes from an unresolved V gene, and the cause of the rest is unknown. The sample table shows more than 110,000 clones, and roughly 92% are seen once. The biggest ten clones account for about 5.1% of the sample. The label giving this sample's time point can be read as: baseline before first vaccination. The starting material was peripheral blood, obtained on day 0 of AZD1222 vaccination. Every receptor here comes from an adult in good health.

The genes are TRBV29-1 and TRBJ1-1; no clear D gene. CDR3 length equals 13 residues. The V end was cut by 0 bases, the J end by 1 base, with 6 bases between. Germline loops: CDR1 SQVTM, CDR2 ANQGSEA. The CDR3 loop is CSVEEYTNTEAFF. The CDR3 coding sequence is TGCAGCGTTGAAGAGTATACGAACACTGAAGCTTTCTTT.

The chain carries TRBV5-1 and TRBJ2-3; TRBD2 agrees at 9 bases. Germline V gene sequence: CDR1 SGHRS, CDR2 YFSETQ. CDR3 length: 16 residues. Trimming cost V 4 bases and J 0 bases; bases outside gene matches: 6. The CDR3 DNA sequence: TGCGCCAGCAGCGAAAGACTAGCGGAGAGCACAGATACGCAGTATTTT. This encodes CASSERLAESTDTQYF.

CDR3 sequence reads: CSVSDGSSYEQYF. DNA for the CDR3: TGCAGCGTTTCGGACGGTAGCTCCTACGAGCAGTACTTC. The chain has TRBV29-1 and TRBJ2-7; D ambiguous. This CDR3 has 13 amino acids. The V gene lost 5 bases and the J gene lost 0 bases, with 11 bases spanning the gap. CDR1 and CDR2 from the germline V gene are SQVTM and ANQGSEA.

This clone was seen a handful of times. This same CDR3 is encoded by further DNA sequences in the sample. This chain uses TRBV6-5 with TRBJ1-1, with unresolved D. Germline V lookup: CDR1 MNHEY, CDR2 SVGAGI. Trimming removed 0 bases from V and 3 bases from J, with 5 bases in between. The length of the CDR3 is 13 residues. The CDR3 loop is CASSYSRDTEAFF. Written as DNA, the CDR3 is TGTGCCAGCAGTTACTCAAGGGACACTGAAGCTTTCTTT.

This sequence joins TRBV4-1 and TRBJ1-1; D is possibly TRBD1 (5 bases). The ends were cut back, 3 bases at V and 10 bases at J, with 15 bases in the middle. The CDR3 has 13 amino acids. Germline CDR1 reads MGHRA; CDR2 reads YSYEKL. Here the CDR3 reads CASSQGGVRGAFF. CDR3 in DNA: TGCGCCAGCAGCCAGGGAGGGGTTCGTGGAGCTTTCTTT.

The chain recombines TRBV5-1 with TRBJ2-1; D unclear. Trimming removed 3 bases at V and 7 bases at J, with 11 bases between. The germline gives CDR1 SGHRS, CDR2 YFSETQ. CDR3 length: 13 amino acids. The DNA of the CDR3 is TGCGCCAGCAGCTCTAGGACCGAGAATGAGCAGTTCTTC. Its translation: CASSSRTENEQFF.

The chain carries TRBV28 and TRBJ2-1; TRBD2 agrees at 9 bases. CDR3 length equals 12 residues. The J segment lost 10 bases and the V segment lost 3 bases, leaving 1 base of the junction unmatched. In germline, CDR1 is MDHEN, CDR2 SYDVKM. CDR3 loop: CASSLSGGEQFF. The CDR3 coding sequence is TGTGCCAGCAGTTTGAGCGGGGGGGAGCAGTTCTTC.

This clone was picked up one time. J is TRBJ2-7 and V is TRBV21-1; the table's D call TRBD2 went unverified against the DNA. TRBV21-1 represents a pseudogene. The CDR3 runs 16 residues. DNA of the CDR3: TGTGCCAGCAGCAACCCCGGGACTAGCGGGACCTACGAGCAGTACTTC. Its protein is CASSNPGTSGTYEQYF.

The chain combines TRBV7-3 with TRBJ1-5; TRBD1 matches at 7 bases. The junction had 10 bases not matched to a gene; V was cut back by 3 bases and J by 2 bases. The CDR3 covers 17 residues. Germline-derived CDR1 and CDR2 are SGHTA and FQGTGA. DNA for the CDR3: TGTGCCAGCAGCTTCGTAGAGGGGGCGAGGGGCAATCAGCCCCAGCATTTT. This encodes CASSFVEGARGNQPQHF.

J is TRBJ2-1 and V is TRBV9; 13 positions agree with TRBD2. The germline gives CDR1 SGDLS, CDR2 YYNGEE. The CDR3 consists of 17 residues. V lost 3 bases to trimming and J lost 8 bases; unmatched junction nucleotides: 11. CDR3 residues: CASSGTSGRAGMDEQFF. The CDR3, as DNA: TGTGCCAGCAGCGGCACTAGCGGGAGGGCCGGTATGGATGAGCAGTTCTTC.

This clone was picked up one time. V and J are TRBV9 and TRBJ2-7, with TRBD1 identical over 8 bases. CDR1 and CDR2 (germline): SGDLS, YYNGEE. With V trimmed by 4 bases and J by 4 bases, 7 bases remained unmatched. The CDR3 runs 14 residues. The CDR3 here is CASSLGQDLYEQYF. Here the CDR3 DNA reads TGTGCCAGCAGCTTGGGACAGGACCTTTACGAGCAGTACTTC.

The chain's CDR3 is CASSGGTGADEAFF. The CDR3 region has the DNA TGTGCCAGCAGTGGAGGGACAGGGGCTGATGAAGCTTTCTTT. This chain uses TRBV2 with TRBJ1-1; 10 bases agree with TRBD1. This CDR3 spans 14 amino acids. The V gene's germline CDR1 is SNHLY and CDR2 FYNNEI. Germline trimming cut 4 bases from V and 7 bases from J; bases unmatched to any gene: 6.

The chain links TRBV18 to TRBJ1-3, with TRBD1 as a possible D gene (5 bases). CDR1 is KGHSH and CDR2 is LQKENI in the germline V gene. This CDR3 comprises 16 residues. Trimming left V 1 base short and J 4 bases short, with 14 bases between. The CDR3 is CASSPLTGHQGNTIYF. DNA for the CDR3: TGTGCCAGCTCACCACTGACGGGGCACCAAGGAAACACCATATATTTT. The variable domain in full, completed from reference TRBV18 and TRBJ1-3, reads NAGVMQNPRHLVRRRGQEARLRCSPMKGHSHVYWYRQLPEEGLKFMVYLQKENIIDESGMPKERFSAEFPKEGPSILRIQQVVRGDSAAYFCASSPLTGHQGNTIYFGEGSWLTVV.

The chain carries TRBV7-2 and TRBJ2-1, with 7 positions matching TRBD2. This CDR3 contains 15 residues. In germline, CDR1 is SGHTA, CDR2 FQGNSA. J was trimmed by 6 bases and V by 5 bases; bases with no gene match: 10. Here the CDR3 DNA reads TGTGCCAGCAGCCCCGGACTAGTCGGTGTCAATGAGCAGTTCTTC. As protein: CASSPGLVGVNEQFF.

This chain joins TRBV19 and TRBJ2-3, with 9 bases matching TRBD1. V gave up 6 bases and J gave up 1 base; unmatched junction bases: 5. Germline V gene sequence: CDR1 LNHDA, CDR2 SQIVND (reference sequence). The CDR3 runs 15 residues. The CDR3 region has the DNA TGTGCCAGTAGCTCCCGGGACAGGGGCACAGATACGCAGTATTTT. The encoded protein is CASSSRDRGTDTQYF.

The J gene is TRBJ2-1, the V gene TRBV5-1; weak D call: TRBD1 (6 bases). Germline lookup yields CDR1 SGHRS and CDR2 YFSETQ. Deletions cut 1 base from V and 2 bases from J, with 10 bases between. The CDR3 has 15 amino acids. In DNA form, the CDR3 reads TGCGCCAGCAGCTTGATACAGGGCACCTACAATGAGCAGTTCTTC. The encoded protein is CASSLIQGTYNEQFF.

J is TRBJ1-2 and V is TRBV30; D might be TRBD1 (6 bases). In germline, CDR1 is GTSNPN, CDR2 SVGIG (reference sequence). Trimming shortened V by 5 bases and J by 8 bases, and 24 bases separated the two germline ends. CDR3 length: 15 amino acids. CDR3 loop: CAWEYLETGSRGYTF. The CDR3 DNA reads TGTGCCTGGGAGTATCTTGAGACAGGTTCCAGAGGCTACACCTTC.

The rearrangement joins TRBV5-1 to TRBJ2-1; TRBD2 matches at 7 bases. V lost 4 bases and J lost 5; bases outside the gene matches: 6. The CDR3 loop spans 14 amino acids. CDR1 is SGHRS and CDR2 is YFSETQ in the germline V gene. CDR3: CASSPSGRHNEQFF. Here the CDR3 DNA reads TGCGCCAGCAGCCCTAGCGGAAGGCACAATGAGCAGTTCTTC.

The rearrangement links TRBV19 to TRBJ1-1; no definite D call. The V end was cut by 4 bases, the J end by 6 bases, with 9 bases between. There are 12 residues in the CDR3. The germline gives CDR1 LNHDA, CDR2 SQIVND (reference sequence). The CDR3 is CASSKGQAEAFF. CDR3 nucleotide sequence: TGTGCCAGTAGTAAAGGTCAAGCTGAAGCTTTCTTT.

This rearrangement joins TRBV19 to TRBJ1-1; D unclear. The ends were cut back, 6 bases at V and 5 bases at J, with 10 bases in the middle. CDR1 is LNHDA, CDR2 SQIVND, per germline (reference sequence). The CDR3 is 12 amino acids. CDR3 protein: CASSPVGTEAFF. CDR3 sequence (DNA): TGTGCCAGTAGCCCGGTCGGGACTGAAGCTTTCTTT.

The gene calls are TRBV27 and TRBJ2-7; D may be TRBD1 (6 bases). CDR1 is MNHEY, CDR2 SMNVEV, per germline (reference sequence). V gave up 6 bases and J gave up 7 bases, with 22 bases separating them. This CDR3 comprises 15 residues. As DNA, the CDR3 is TGTGCCAGCAGGGCCAGGGGCCTCTTAGCGCGGGAGCAGTACTTC. Encoded protein: CASRARGLLAREQYF.

This rearrangement joins TRBV5-1 to TRBJ2-5; tentative D call: TRBD2 (5 bases). V dropped 0 bases and J dropped 5 bases, with 11 bases sitting between them. The CDR3 is 14 amino acids. Germline V gives CDR1 SGHRS, CDR2 YFSETQ. CDR3 protein: CASSLVGVVETQYF. DNA for the CDR3: TGCGCCAGCAGCTTGGTGGGAGTGGTGGAGACCCAGTACTTC.

The gene calls are TRBV29-1 and TRBJ2-3; 8 bases are shared with TRBD2. Per germline, CDR1 SQVTM and CDR2 ANQGSEA. The length of the CDR3 is 14 residues. The V and J ends lost 8 bases and 4 bases, in that order; junction bases with no gene match: 11. Here the CDR3 DNA reads TGCAGCACCCGCCCCGGGAGGGAACCAGATACGCAGTATTTT. Translating it yields CSTRPGREPDTQYF.

The V gene is TRBV27, the J gene TRBJ2-2; possibly TRBD1 for D (6 bases). This CDR3 contains 13 residues. Trimming stripped 3 bases from V and 6 bases from J, with 8 bases between. Per germline, CDR1 MNHEY and CDR2 SMNVEV (reference sequence). The CDR3 DNA sequence: TGTGCCAGCAGTTTGACAGGTGCCGGGGAGCTGTTTTTT. Translated: CASSLTGAGELFF.

The rearrangement links TRBV5-4 to TRBJ2-5; TRBD2 matches at 7 bases. Germline loops: CDR1 SGHNT, CDR2 YYREEE (reference sequence). V was pared by 0 bases and J by 4 bases, with 3 bases of the junction left unmatched. This CDR3 spans 14 amino acids. In DNA, the CDR3 is TGTGCCAGCAGCTTGGTAGGGAGGGGAGAGACCCAGTACTTC. It encodes CASSLVGRGETQYF.

V is TRBV9 and J is TRBJ2-5; 8 nucleotides match TRBD2. Germline CDR1 SGDLS, CDR2 YYNGEE. The ends lost 3 bases at V and 5 bases at J; junction bases unmatched: 12. This CDR3 has 16 amino acids. CDR3 region: CASSALSGSGAETQYF. The CDR3 DNA reads TGTGCCAGCAGCGCCTTGAGCGGGAGTGGAGCGGAGACCCAGTACTTC.